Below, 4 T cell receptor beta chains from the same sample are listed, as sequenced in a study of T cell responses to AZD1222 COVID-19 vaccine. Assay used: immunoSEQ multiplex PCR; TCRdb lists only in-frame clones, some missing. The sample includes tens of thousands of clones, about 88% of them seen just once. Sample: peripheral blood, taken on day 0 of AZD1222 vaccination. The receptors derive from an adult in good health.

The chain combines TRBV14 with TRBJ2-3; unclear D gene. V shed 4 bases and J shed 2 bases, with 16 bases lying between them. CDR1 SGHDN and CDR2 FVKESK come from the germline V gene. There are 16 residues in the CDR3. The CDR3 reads CASSLQFPIYTDTQYF. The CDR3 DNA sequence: TGTGCCAGCAGCCTACAGTTCCCGATCTACACAGATACGCAGTATTTT.

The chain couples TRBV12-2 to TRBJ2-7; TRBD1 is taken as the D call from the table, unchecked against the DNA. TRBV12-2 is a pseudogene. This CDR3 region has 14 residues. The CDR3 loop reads CASRSDPDRYEQYF. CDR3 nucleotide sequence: TGTGCAAGTCGCTCAGACCCTGACAGATACGAGCAGTACTTC.

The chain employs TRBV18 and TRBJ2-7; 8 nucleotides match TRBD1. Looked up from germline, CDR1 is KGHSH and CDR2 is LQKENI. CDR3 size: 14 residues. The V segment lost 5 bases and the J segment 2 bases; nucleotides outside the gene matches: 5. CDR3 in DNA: TGTGCCAGCTCAAGGACAGGGACGACCTACGAGCAGTACTTC. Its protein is CASSRTGTTYEQYF.

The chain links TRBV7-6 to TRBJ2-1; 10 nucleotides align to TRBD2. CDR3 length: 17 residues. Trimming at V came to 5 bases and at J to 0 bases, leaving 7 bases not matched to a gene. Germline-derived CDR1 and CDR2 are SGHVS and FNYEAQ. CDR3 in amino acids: CASSQTSSGGSYNEQFF. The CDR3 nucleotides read TGTGCCAGCAGCCAAACCTCTAGCGGGGGCTCCTACAATGAGCAGTTCTTC.